These 30 T cell receptor beta chains were sequenced from one sample in a study of blood T cells in healthy people across ages. Primed by a sample-barcoded 5' primer and a J-beta primer mix, a second PCR proceeded for 7 to 11 cycles. TCRdb independently ran MiXCR on the 5' RACE reads; one entry per CDR3 protein. The table shows fewer than 2,000,000 distinct CDR3 sequences, with roughly two fifths occurring only once. Sequencing used blood. The receptors derive from a human donor in good health.

This clonotype has ten or more counts. The V and J genes are TRBV29-1 and TRBJ2-7; D not certain. Trimming left V 1 base short and J 0 bases short, with 7 bases between. CDR3 size: 13 residues. Germline CDR1 is SQVTM and CDR2 is ANQGSEA. CDR3 coding DNA: TGCAGCGTTGAAGTGGGTTACTCCTACGAGCAGTACTTC. Residues: CSVEVGYSYEQYF.

The V call is TRBV20-1, the J call TRBJ2-1; 11 bases align to TRBD2. Germline V gives CDR1 DFQATT, CDR2 SNEGSKA (reference sequence). This CDR3 spans 14 amino acids. J lost 2 bases, V lost 5 bases, and 2 bases had no gene match. The CDR3 region is CSAETSGAYNEQFF. Written as DNA, the CDR3 is TGCAGTGCTGAGACTAGCGGGGCCTACAATGAGCAGTTCTTC.

V gene TRBV7-2 combines with J gene TRBJ1-2, with no clear D. Trimming removed 5 bases at V and 5 bases at J, with 18 bases between. The germline CDR1 and CDR2 sequences are SGHTA and FQGNSA. The CDR3 is 15 residues long. The CDR3 here is CASSVPNRALYGYTF. CDR3 coding DNA: TGTGCCAGCAGCGTACCTAACAGAGCACTGTATGGCTACACCTTC.

In the case of this clonotype: Since no conserved phenylalanine or tryptophan closes the CDR3, a read error is the likely cause. The chain recombines TRBV20-1 with TRBJ1-2; 11 nucleotides line up with TRBD1. The V and J ends lost 5 bases and 4 bases, in that order; junction bases with no gene match: 6. The germline gives CDR1 DFQATT, CDR2 SNEGSKA (reference sequence). The CDR3 covers 14 residues. The CDR3 coding sequence is TGCAGTGCTCCCCTAGGGACAGGGGGCTATGGCTACACCTTA. As protein: CSAPLGTGGYGYTL.

The chain links TRBV6-2 or TRBV6-3 to TRBJ2-1, with 9 bases lining up with TRBD2. This CDR3 is 16 amino acids long. V shed 4 bases, J shed 8 bases, and the junction held 12 bases outside the gene matches. Germline V gene sequence: CDR1 MNHEY, CDR2 SVGEGT. The CDR3 spells CASSFLRGGDIHEQFF. The CDR3 DNA reads TGTGCCAGCAGTTTCTTGCGGGGGGGCGATATCCATGAGCAGTTCTTC.

V gene TRBV7-2 combines with J gene TRBJ1-5, with TRBD1 as a possible D gene (6 bases). The CDR3 covers 14 residues. Trimming took off 1 base at V and 6 bases at J, with 10 bases between the two ends. The V gene's germline CDR1 is SGHTA and CDR2 FQGNSA. CDR3 bases: TGTGCCAGCAGCTTAGTCAGGGGCTCTCAGCCCCAGCATTTT. Its protein product is CASSLVRGSQPQHF.

In the case of this clonotype: A much larger clone lies one base from this, so it may be a read error. J is TRBJ2-1 and V is TRBV7-2, with D maybe TRBD1 (5 bases). This CDR3 comprises 13 residues. The V and J ends lost 2 bases and 8 bases respectively, with 10 bases between them. CDR1 SGHTA and CDR2 FQGNSA come from the germline V gene. The CDR3 reads CASSLNRNDEQFF. Written as DNA, the CDR3 is TGTGCCAGCAGCTTAAACAGGAACGATGAGCAGTTCTTC.

V and J are TRBV7-6 and TRBJ2-7; TRBD1 agrees at 9 bases. CDR3 size: 17 residues. Germline V gives CDR1 SGHVS, CDR2 FNYEAQ. V shed 2 bases and J 4 bases; nucleotides not matched to a gene: 12. CDR3 region: CASSLSWSETGGYEQYF. In nucleotides, the CDR3 is TGTGCCAGCAGCTTAAGTTGGTCTGAGACAGGGGGATACGAGCAGTACTTC.

This chain joins TRBV20-1 and TRBJ2-5, with 13 bases lining up with TRBD2. This CDR3 is 17 amino acids long. V was clipped by 2 bases and J by 11 bases; unmatched bases: 17. Germline loops: CDR1 DFQATT, CDR2 SNEGSKA (reference sequence). CDR3 sequence reads: CSARRPGTSGVGNEQYF. CDR3 nucleotide sequence: TGCAGTGCTAGAAGACCTGGGACTAGCGGGGTCGGAAATGAGCAGTACTTC.

The V and J genes are TRBV10-3 and TRBJ2-5; a possible D gene is TRBD1 (6 bases). Germline V gene sequence: CDR1 ENHRY, CDR2 SYGVKD. The CDR3 loop spans 13 amino acids. Trimming left V 10 bases short and J 0 bases short, with 12 bases between. For the CDR3, the DNA is TGTGCCAGCCAGACAGGAGACCAAGAGACCCAGTACTTC. Translated, it gives CASQTGDQETQYF.

In this sample, this clonotype turned up a few times. The chain couples TRBV7-9 to TRBJ2-7; TRBD1 matches 9 bases. The CDR3 totals 16 residues. The V segment lost 5 bases and the J segment 2 bases; nucleotides outside the gene matches: 10. The germline V gene encodes CDR1 SEHNR and CDR2 FQNEAQ (reference sequence). The CDR3 bases are TGTGCCAGCAGCGGAATCGGGACAGGGTCTACCTACGAGCAGTACTTC. Residues: CASSGIGTGSTYEQYF.

This clonotype was detected only a few times. The gene calls are TRBV12-3 or TRBV12-4 and TRBJ1-2; D ambiguous. The CDR3 loop spans 14 amino acids. The ends were cut back, 2 bases at V and 6 bases at J, with 13 bases in the middle. The CDR3 loop reads CASSLSRRSNGYTF. The CDR3, as DNA: TGTGCCAGCAGTTTAAGTCGCAGGTCAAATGGCTACACCTTC.

This clonotype was observed a handful of times. The CDR3 DNA reads TGCGCCAGCAGTCCCGGTATAGCGGGGGCCCTGTACCAAGAGACCCAGTACTTC. Translated: CASSPGIAGALYQETQYF. V gene TRBV4-3 combines with J gene TRBJ2-5; 9 bases match TRBD2. Germline-derived CDR1 and CDR2 are LGHNA and YSLEER. The ends lost 6 bases at V and 0 bases at J; junction bases unmatched: 14. The CDR3 has 18 residues.

This clonotype was observed a handful of times. J is TRBJ1-2 and V is TRBV3-1, with unresolved D. Germline V CDR1 and CDR2: LGHDT, YNNKEL (reference sequence). This CDR3 is 13 amino acids long. V was pared by 0 bases and J by 4 bases, with 6 bases between. DNA of the CDR3: TGTGCCAGCAGCCAAGATTTGAGCTATGGCTACACCTTC. Translation gives CASSQDLSYGYTF.

This chain uses TRBV9 with TRBJ1-2; D is perhaps TRBD1 (5 bases). Deletions cut 0 bases from V and 5 bases from J, with 14 bases between. CDR3 size: 15 residues. From germline, CDR1 is SGDLS and CDR2 YYNGEE. The CDR3 coding sequence is TGTGCCAGCAGCGTAGCGGTTGGACAACTATATGGCTACACCTTC. This codes for CASSVAVGQLYGYTF. The variable domain in full, completed from reference TRBV9 and TRBJ1-2, reads DSGVTQTPKHLITATGQRVTLRCSPRSGDLSVYWYQQSLDQGLQFLIQYYNGEERAKGNILERFSAQQFPDLHSELNLSSLELGDSALYFCASSVAVGQLYGYTFGSGTRLTVV.

With regard to this clonotype: Since the CDR3 does not end with the conserved phenylalanine or tryptophan, this likely comes from a read error. The chain joins TRBV4-1 to TRBJ1-4; D uncertain. The V gene's germline CDR1 is MGHRA and CDR2 YSYEKL. The CDR3 is 14 residues long. The CDR3 DNA sequence: TGCGCCAGCAGCACAGTTGCAACTAACGAAAAACTGTTTTTG. Protein: CASSTVATNEKLFL.

This clonotype came up many times. V usage is TRBV6-2 or TRBV6-3 and J usage is TRBJ2-7; possible D gene TRBD2, 6 bases. The CDR3 loop spans 17 amino acids. The V gene's germline CDR1 is MNHEY and CDR2 SVGEGT. The ends were cut back, 4 bases at V and 3 bases at J, with 22 bases in the middle. The CDR3 is CASSSPGDPRQFYEQYF. DNA of the CDR3: TGTGCCAGCAGTTCCCCGGGGGATCCCCGACAATTCTACGAGCAGTACTTC.

The rearrangement joins TRBV6-5 to TRBJ2-6, with a possible D match to TRBD2 (6 bases). The CDR3 is made up of 14 amino acids. Germline CDR1 and CDR2: MNHEY and SVGAGI. V was trimmed by 10 bases and J by 2 bases, leaving 12 bases between them. The CDR3 sequence: CAIRRATGANVLTF. Written as DNA, the CDR3 is TGTGCCATAAGGAGGGCTACTGGGGCCAACGTCCTGACTTTC.

DNA of the CDR3: TGCAGTGCTAGAGATTATCTGGGTGGTGATGCCGCTGAAGCTTTCTTT. Its protein is CSARDYLGGDAAEAFF. The chain uses TRBV20-1 and TRBJ1-1, with D hard to call. Trimming cost V 0 bases and J 6 bases, with 20 bases left between them. The CDR3 length is 16 residues. The germline V gene encodes CDR1 DFQATT and CDR2 SNEGSKA (reference sequence).

The chain uses TRBV7-9 and TRBJ2-3, with 8 bases matching TRBD1. The CDR3 has 16 residues. Germline CDR1 reads SEHNR; CDR2 reads FQNEAQ (reference sequence). The trim removed 6 bases at V and 6 bases at J, leaving 14 bases unmatched. The CDR3 loop is CASRPRTGRGSDTQYF. The CDR3 DNA reads TGTGCCAGCAGACCAAGGACAGGGCGAGGCTCCGATACGCAGTATTTT. Looking up the rest from reference TRBV7-9 and TRBJ2-3 gives the full variable domain: DTGVSQNPRHKITKRGQNVTFRCDPISEHNRLYWYRQTLGQGPEFLTYFQNEAQLEKSRLLSDRFSAERPKGSFSTLEIQRTEQGDSAMYLCASRPRTGRGSDTQYFGPGTRLTVL.

This clonotype was seen just once. A read error is possible here, since a much larger clone lies one base away. V is TRBV29-1 and J is TRBJ2-7; either TRBD1 or TRBD2 may fit D (5 bases each). Germline CDR1 is SQVTM and CDR2 is ANQGSEA. V was pared by 6 bases and J by 7 bases, with 13 bases between. The CDR3 is made up of 11 amino acids. The CDR3 coding sequence is TGCAGCGTGACCGGAGAGGGGGAGCAGTACTTC. Protein sequence: CSVTGEGEQYF.

In this sample, this clonotype turned up many times. This rearrangement joins TRBV20-1 to TRBJ2-7; 11 nucleotides line up with TRBD2. CDR1 DFQATT and CDR2 SNEGSKA come from the germline V gene (reference sequence). This CDR3 is built from 16 residues. With 0 bases clipped from V and 6 bases from J, the junction kept 10 bases outside the gene matches. CDR3 in amino acids: CSARDQGASGGREQYF. Written as DNA, the CDR3 is TGCAGTGCTAGAGATCAAGGAGCTAGCGGGGGGCGCGAGCAGTACTTC.

The chain employs TRBV5-1 and TRBJ1-4, with 10 bases that match TRBD1. Germline V gene data show CDR1 as SGHRS and CDR2 as YFSETQ. The CDR3 has 15 amino acids. Unmatched junction bases numbered 7, after V lost 3 bases and J lost 8 bases. As DNA, the CDR3 is TGCGCCAGCAGCTGGACCGGGACAGGGGAAGAAAAACTGTTTTTT. Translating it yields CASSWTGTGEEKLFF.

This clonotype was seen more than once but under ten times. The J gene is TRBJ2-1, the V gene TRBV29-1, with 7 positions matching TRBD2. This CDR3 region has 11 residues. CDR1 and CDR2 from the germline V gene are SQVTM and ANQGSEA. With V trimmed by 6 bases and J by 7 bases, 3 bases remained unmatched. CDR3 region: CSVWGGNEQFF. The CDR3 DNA sequence: TGCAGCGTATGGGGGGGTAATGAGCAGTTCTTC.

This clonotype was seen a few times. The rearrangement links TRBV29-1 to TRBJ1-1; 8 bases are a match to TRBD1. The CDR3 runs to 14 residues. CDR1 is SQVTM, CDR2 ANQGSEA, per germline. Trimming removed 7 bases from V and 3 bases from J; junction bases left unmatched: 10. The CDR3 DNA follows: TGCAGCGCAAAGACAGGGGAGGGGGACACTGAAGCTTTCTTT. As protein: CSAKTGEGDTEAFF.

This rearrangement joins TRBV24-1 to TRBJ2-3; 9 nucleotides match TRBD1. Looked up from germline, CDR1 is KGHDR and CDR2 is SFDVKD. J was trimmed by 4 bases and V by 3 bases; bases with no gene match: 1. The CDR3 length is 14 residues. The CDR3: CATSDTGGPDTQYF. In DNA, the CDR3 is TGTGCCACCAGTGATACAGGGGGCCCAGATACGCAGTATTTT.

Details on this clonotype: The junction and the germline gene differ at one end; a read error may be behind it. CDR3 loop: CAGSYSDGQVHSGANVLTF. The CDR3, as DNA: TGTGCCGGCAGTTACTCGGATGGGCAGGTACACTCTGGGGCCAACGTCCTGACTTTC. The J gene is TRBJ2-6, the V gene TRBV6-2 or TRBV6-3; D call uncertain. The germline V gene encodes CDR1 MNHEY and CDR2 SVGEGT. The CDR3 consists of 19 residues.

The chain joins TRBV20-1 to TRBJ2-7; 9 nucleotides agree with TRBD1. Germline lookup yields CDR1 DFQATT and CDR2 SNEGSKA (reference sequence). The trim removed 1 base at V and 0 bases at J, leaving 4 bases unmatched. This CDR3 spans 15 amino acids. The CDR3 loop reads CSARGTGAISYEQYF. CDR3 in DNA: TGCAGTGCTAGAGGGACAGGGGCGATCTCCTACGAGCAGTACTTC.

The gene calls are TRBV24-1 and TRBJ2-1; 12 bases agree with TRBD1. The germline V gene encodes CDR1 KGHDR and CDR2 SFDVKD. The CDR3 is 14 amino acids. With 3 bases clipped from V and 10 bases from J, the junction kept 3 bases outside the gene matches. The CDR3, as DNA: TGTGCCACCAGTGATCCCGGGACAGGGGGCGAGCAGTTCTTC. Translating gives CATSDPGTGGEQFF.

This sequence joins TRBV20-1 and TRBJ2-3; no clear D. The ends were cut back, 6 bases at V and 5 bases at J, with 12 bases in the middle. Germline CDR1 is DFQATT and CDR2 is SNEGSKA (reference sequence). CDR3 size: 12 residues. For the CDR3, the DNA is TGCAGTGCCTACGTTGTGGGAGATACGCAGTATTTT. Amino acids: CSAYVVGDTQYF.